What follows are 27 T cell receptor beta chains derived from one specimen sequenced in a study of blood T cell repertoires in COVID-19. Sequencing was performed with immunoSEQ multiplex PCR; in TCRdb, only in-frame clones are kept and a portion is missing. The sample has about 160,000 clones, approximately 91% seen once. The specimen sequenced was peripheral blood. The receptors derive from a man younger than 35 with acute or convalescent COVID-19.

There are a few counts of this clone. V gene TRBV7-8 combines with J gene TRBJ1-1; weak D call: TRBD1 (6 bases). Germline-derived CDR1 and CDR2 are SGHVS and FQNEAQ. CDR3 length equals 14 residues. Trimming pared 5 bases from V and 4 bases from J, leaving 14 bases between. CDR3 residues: CASSPEGGGTEAFF. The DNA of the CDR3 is TGTGCCAGCAGCCCCGAGGGGGGGGGCACTGAAGCTTTCTTT.

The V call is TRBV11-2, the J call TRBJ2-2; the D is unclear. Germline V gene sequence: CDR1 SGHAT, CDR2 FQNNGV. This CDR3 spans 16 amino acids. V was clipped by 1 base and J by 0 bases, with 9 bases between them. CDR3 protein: CASSLGSTTNTGELFF. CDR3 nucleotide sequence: TGTGCCAGCAGCTTAGGTAGCACCACGAACACCGGGGAGCTGTTTTTT.

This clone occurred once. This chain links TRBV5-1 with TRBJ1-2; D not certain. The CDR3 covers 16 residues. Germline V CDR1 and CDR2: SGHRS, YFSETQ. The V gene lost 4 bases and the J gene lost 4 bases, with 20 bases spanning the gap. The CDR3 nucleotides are TGCGCCAGCAGCCCCGAGATCGCGGGAAACCCCTATGGCTACACCTTC. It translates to CASSPEIAGNPYGYTF. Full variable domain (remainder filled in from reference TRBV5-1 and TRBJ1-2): KAGVTQTPRYLIKTRGQQVTLSCSPISGHRSVSWYQQTPGQGLQFLFEYFSETQRNKGNFPGRFSGRQFSNSRSEMNVSTLELGDSALYLCASSPEIAGNPYGYTFGSGTRLTVV.

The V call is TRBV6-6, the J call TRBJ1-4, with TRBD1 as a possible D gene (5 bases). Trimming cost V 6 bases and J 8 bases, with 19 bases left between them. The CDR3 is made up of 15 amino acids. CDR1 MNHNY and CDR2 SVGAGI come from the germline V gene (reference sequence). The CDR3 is CASRLHTVGGEKLFF. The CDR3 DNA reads TGTGCCAGCAGACTACACACAGTTGGGGGGGAAAAACTGTTTTTT.

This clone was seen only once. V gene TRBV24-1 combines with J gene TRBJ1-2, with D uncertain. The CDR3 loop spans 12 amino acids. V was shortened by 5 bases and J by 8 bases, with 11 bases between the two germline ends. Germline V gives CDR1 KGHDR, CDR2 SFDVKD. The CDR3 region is CATSGPGGGYTF. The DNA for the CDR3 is TGTGCCACCAGTGGCCCAGGCGGGGGCTACACCTTC.

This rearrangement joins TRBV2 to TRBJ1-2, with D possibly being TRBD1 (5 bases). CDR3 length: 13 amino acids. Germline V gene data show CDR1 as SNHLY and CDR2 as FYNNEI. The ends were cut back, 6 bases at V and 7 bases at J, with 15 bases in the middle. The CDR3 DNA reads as TGTGCCAGCAGGGAACAGAGCGGGGGTGGCTACACCTTC. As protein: CASREQSGGGYTF.

CDR3 residues: CASSHGQASGNTIYF. The CDR3 DNA is TGTGCCAGCAGCCACGGACAGGCCTCTGGAAACACCATATATTTT. The chain employs TRBV6-5 and TRBJ1-3, with 7 bases identical to TRBD1. This CDR3 comprises 15 residues. From germline, CDR1 is MNHEY and CDR2 SVGAGI. Losses at the gene ends were 6 bases for V and 0 bases for J; bases not matched to a gene: 5.

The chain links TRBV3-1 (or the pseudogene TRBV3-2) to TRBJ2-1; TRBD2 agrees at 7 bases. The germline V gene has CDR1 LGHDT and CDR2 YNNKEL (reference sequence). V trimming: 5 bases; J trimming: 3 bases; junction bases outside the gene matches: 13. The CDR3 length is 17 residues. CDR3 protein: CASSSGRASGVYNEQFF. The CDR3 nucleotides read TGTGCCAGCAGCTCCGGACGGGCTAGCGGAGTCTACAATGAGCAGTTCTTC.

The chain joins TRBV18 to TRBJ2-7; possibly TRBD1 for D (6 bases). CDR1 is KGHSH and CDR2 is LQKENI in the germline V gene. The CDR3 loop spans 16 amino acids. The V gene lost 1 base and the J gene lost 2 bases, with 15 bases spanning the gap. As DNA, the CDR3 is TGTGCCAGCTCACCACGGGCAGGGGCTATACCCTACGAGCAGTACTTC. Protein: CASSPRAGAIPYEQYF.

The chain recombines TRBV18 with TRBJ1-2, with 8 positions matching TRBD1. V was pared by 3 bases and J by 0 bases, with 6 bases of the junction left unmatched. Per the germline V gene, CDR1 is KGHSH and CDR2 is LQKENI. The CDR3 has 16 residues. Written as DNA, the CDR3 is TGTGCCAGCTCACCTACCGGGACAGGCTCTAACTATGGCTACACCTTC. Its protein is CASSPTGTGSNYGYTF. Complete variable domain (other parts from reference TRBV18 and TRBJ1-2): NAGVMQNPRHLVRRRGQEARLRCSPMKGHSHVYWYRQLPEEGLKFMVYLQKENIIDESGMPKERFSAEFPKEGPSILRIQQVVRGDSAAYFCASSPTGTGSNYGYTFGSGTRLTVV.

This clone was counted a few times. For the CDR3, the DNA is TGTGCCAGCAGTGACGGCGGGGGATATGGCTACACCTTC. Its protein is CASSDGGGYGYTF. The chain recombines TRBV2 with TRBJ1-2; D possibly corresponds to TRBD1 (5 bases). Looked up from germline, CDR1 is SNHLY and CDR2 is FYNNEI. V shed 3 bases and J shed 5 bases, with 10 bases lying between them. The CDR3 runs to 13 residues.

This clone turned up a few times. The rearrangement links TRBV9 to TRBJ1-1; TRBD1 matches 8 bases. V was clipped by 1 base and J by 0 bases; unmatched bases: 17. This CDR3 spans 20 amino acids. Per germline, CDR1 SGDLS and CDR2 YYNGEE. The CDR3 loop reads CASSVTTLSGAGGLNTEAFF. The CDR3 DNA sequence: TGTGCCAGCAGCGTAACTACATTATCTGGGGCAGGGGGCCTGAACACTGAAGCTTTCTTT.

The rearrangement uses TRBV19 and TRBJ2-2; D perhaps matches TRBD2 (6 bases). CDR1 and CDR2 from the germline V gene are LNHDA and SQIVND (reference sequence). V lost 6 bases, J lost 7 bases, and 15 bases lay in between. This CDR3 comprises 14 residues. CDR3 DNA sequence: TGTGCCAGTAGGGGGGGAGTGAAGGTCGGGGAGCTGTTTTTT. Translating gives CASRGGVKVGELFF. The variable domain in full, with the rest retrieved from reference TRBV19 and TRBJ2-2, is DGGITQSPKYLFRKEGQNVTLSCEQNLNHDAMYWYRQDPGQGLRLIYYSQIVNDFQKGDIAEGYSVSREKKESFPLTVTSAQKNPTAFYLCASRGGVKVGELFFGEGSRLTVL.

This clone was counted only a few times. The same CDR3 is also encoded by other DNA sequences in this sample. CDR3 nucleotide sequence: TGTGCCAGCAGCCAAGGACAAGATAGCAATCAGCCCCAGCATTTT. The encoded protein is CASSQGQDSNQPQHF. V usage is TRBV3-1 (or the pseudogene TRBV3-2) and J usage is TRBJ1-5, with D unclear. The germline V gene has CDR1 LGHDT and CDR2 YNNKEL (reference sequence). The V and J ends lost 1 base and 0 bases respectively, with 7 bases between them. The CDR3 covers 15 residues.

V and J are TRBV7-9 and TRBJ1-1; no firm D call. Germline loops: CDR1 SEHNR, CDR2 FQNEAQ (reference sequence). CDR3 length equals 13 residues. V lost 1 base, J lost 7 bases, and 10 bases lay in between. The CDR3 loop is CASSLDPGGEAFF. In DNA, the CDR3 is TGTGCCAGCAGCTTAGATCCAGGTGGTGAAGCTTTCTTT.

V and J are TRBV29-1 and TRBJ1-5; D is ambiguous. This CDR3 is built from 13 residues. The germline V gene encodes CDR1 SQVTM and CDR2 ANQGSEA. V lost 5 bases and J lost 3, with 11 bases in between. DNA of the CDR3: TGCAGCGTTTTAGAGGGAAACAATCAGCCCCAGCATTTT. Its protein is CSVLEGNNQPQHF.

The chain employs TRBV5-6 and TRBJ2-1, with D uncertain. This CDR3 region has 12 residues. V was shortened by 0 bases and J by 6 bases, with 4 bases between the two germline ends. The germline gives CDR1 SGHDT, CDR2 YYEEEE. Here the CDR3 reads CASSLDLNEQFF. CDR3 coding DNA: TGTGCCAGCAGCTTGGATCTCAATGAGCAGTTCTTC.

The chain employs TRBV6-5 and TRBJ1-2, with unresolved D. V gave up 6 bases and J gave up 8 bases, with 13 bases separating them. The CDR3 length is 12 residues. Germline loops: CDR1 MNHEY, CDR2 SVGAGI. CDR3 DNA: TGTGCCAGCAGGAACTCCTGGGAGGGCTACACCTTC. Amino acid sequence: CASRNSWEGYTF.

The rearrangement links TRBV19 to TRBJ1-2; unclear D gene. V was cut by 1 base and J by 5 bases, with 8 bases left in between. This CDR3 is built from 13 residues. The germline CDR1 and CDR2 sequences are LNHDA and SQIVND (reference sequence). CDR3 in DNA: TGTGCCAGTAGTATAGTCCCGAGGTATGGCTACACCTTC. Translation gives CASSIVPRYGYTF.

CDR3 nucleotide sequence: TGCGCCAGCAGAGAAGCCGCGAACACTGAAGCTTTCTTT. Translation gives CASREAANTEAFF. The J gene is TRBJ1-1, the V gene TRBV5-1, with unresolved D. V lost 5 bases and J 1 base, leaving 9 bases between the germline ends. Germline CDR1 is SGHRS and CDR2 is YFSETQ. The CDR3 consists of 13 residues.

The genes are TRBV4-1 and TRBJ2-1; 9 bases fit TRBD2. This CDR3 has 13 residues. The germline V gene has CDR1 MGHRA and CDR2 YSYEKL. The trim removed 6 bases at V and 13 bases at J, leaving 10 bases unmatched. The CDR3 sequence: CASSQIAGENQFF. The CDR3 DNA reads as TGCGCCAGCAGTCAGATAGCGGGGGAAAATCAGTTCTTC.

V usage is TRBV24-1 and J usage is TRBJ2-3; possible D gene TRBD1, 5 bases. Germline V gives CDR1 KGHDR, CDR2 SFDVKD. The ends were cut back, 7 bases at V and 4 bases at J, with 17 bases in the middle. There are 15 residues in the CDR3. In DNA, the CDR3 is TGTGCCACCAGCGGCAGGGAACTCAACGCAGATACGCAGTATTTT. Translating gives CATSGRELNADTQYF.

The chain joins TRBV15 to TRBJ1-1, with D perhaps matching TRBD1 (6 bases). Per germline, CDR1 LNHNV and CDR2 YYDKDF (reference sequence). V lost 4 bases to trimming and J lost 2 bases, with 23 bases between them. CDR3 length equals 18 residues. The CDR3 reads CATSKERIWRGGNTEAFF. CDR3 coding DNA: TGTGCCACCAGCAAGGAGAGGATTTGGAGGGGGGGAAACACTGAAGCTTTCTTT.

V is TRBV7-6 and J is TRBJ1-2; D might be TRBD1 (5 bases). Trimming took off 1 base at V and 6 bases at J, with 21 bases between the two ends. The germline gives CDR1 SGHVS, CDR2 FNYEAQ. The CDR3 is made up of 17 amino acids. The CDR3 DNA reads TGTGCCAGCAGCTTAGAGATCGGATGGGGCGGTTGGAATGGCTACACCTTC. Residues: CASSLEIGWGGWNGYTF.

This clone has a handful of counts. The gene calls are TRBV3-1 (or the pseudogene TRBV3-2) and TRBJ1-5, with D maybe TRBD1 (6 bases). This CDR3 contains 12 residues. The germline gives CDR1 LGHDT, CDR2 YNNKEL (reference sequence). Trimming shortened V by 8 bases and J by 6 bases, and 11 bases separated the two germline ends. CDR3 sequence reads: CASGTGSQPQHF. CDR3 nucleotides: TGTGCCAGCGGAACAGGGAGTCAGCCCCAGCATTTT.

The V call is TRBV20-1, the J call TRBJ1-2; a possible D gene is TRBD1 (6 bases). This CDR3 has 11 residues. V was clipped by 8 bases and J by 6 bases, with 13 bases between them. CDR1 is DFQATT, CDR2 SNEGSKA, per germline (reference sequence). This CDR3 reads CSTGFRDGYTF. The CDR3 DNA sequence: TGCAGTACAGGGTTTAGGGATGGCTACACCTTC.

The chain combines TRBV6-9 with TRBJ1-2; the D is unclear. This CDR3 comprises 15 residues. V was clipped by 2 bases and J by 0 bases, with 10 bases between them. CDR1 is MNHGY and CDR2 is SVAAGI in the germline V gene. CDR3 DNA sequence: TGTGCCAGCAGTTATCTCCAGATGACTAACTATGGCTACACCTTC. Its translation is CASSYLQMTNYGYTF.